This T cell receptor beta chain stems from a study of T cells after yellow fever vaccination. The V gene lost 4 bases and the J gene lost 2 bases, with 12 bases spanning the gap. The CDR3 extends over 14 amino acids. CDR1 is SGHDT, CDR2 YYEEEE, per germline. This clonotype was found a few times. TCRdb analysed the 5' RACE reads with MiXCR anew, one entry per CDR3 protein. Of around 530,000 distinct CDR3 sequences in the sample, roughly a sixth were seen once. The chain joins TRBV5-6 to TRBJ2-5; D gene ambiguous. This TCR derives from a man aged 18 to 29 who received the YFV17D yellow fever vaccine. The starting material was PBMCs, obtained about 5 days after the first yellow fever vaccination. CDR3 protein: CASSPGRLQETQYF. CDR3 DNA sequence: TGTGCCAGCAGCCCGGGTAGACTTCAAGAGACCCAGTACTTC. Looking up the rest from reference TRBV5-6 and TRBJ2-5 gives the full variable domain: DAGVTQSPTHLIKTRGQQVTLRCSPKSGHDTVSWYQQALGQGPQFIFQYYEEEERQRGNFPDRFSGHQFPNYSSELNVNALLLGDSALYLCASSPGRLQETQYFGPGTRLLVL.